This T cell receptor beta chain was documented in a study of T cells expressing NK-cell markers. Overall study context: Just one sequenced donor of eight was HCMV-seronegative, while seven were seropositive.

Concerning this clonotype: The antigen is undetermined.

This CDR3 has 14 amino acids. CDR1 and CDR2 (germline): MNHEY, SMNVEV (reference sequence). The cDNA for TCR beta came from 5'RACE template switching with UMIs. For each CDR3 protein, TCRdb gives one entry from its re-call of the 5' RACE reads, without DNA. This repertoire includes roughly 420,000 distinct CDR3 sequences. Study-level findings and limits: For several donors, these clonotypes were likewise the leading ones in the CD3+CD56-NKG2C+ fraction. For six donors, the dominant NKG2C+ clonotypes made up roughly 1.0-7.5% of their CD8+ T cells.

This chain links TRBV27 with TRBJ1-5; TCRdb designates TRBD1, a call that cannot be tested without DNA. The sample was blood T cells: a sorted CD56 or NKG2C T cell subset, CD4+ or CD8+ T cells, or bulk PBMC T cells (not recorded which). The clonotype was recovered from a woman aged 18-69 years in good health. The chain's CDR3 is CASKAIGGTRPQHF.